The 23 T cell receptor beta chains below come from one sample, sequenced in a study of blood T cell repertoires in COVID-19. Only in-frame clones appear in the TCRdb table, and some are missing; sequencing was by immunoSEQ multiplex PCR. The data hold around 70,000 clones, with about 80% observed a single time. The sequenced sample consisted of peripheral blood. All receptors derive from a human donor in a cohort sampled during active COVID-19.

This clone occurred once. This chain joins TRBV12-3 or TRBV12-4 and TRBJ1-2; 8 bases are shared with TRBD1. This CDR3 spans 13 amino acids. Germline trimming cut 6 bases from V and 8 bases from J; bases unmatched to any gene: 8. This CDR3 reads CASRKTGGWGYTF. CDR3 coding DNA: TGTGCCAGCAGGAAAACAGGGGGATGGGGCTACACCTTC.

J is TRBJ2-2 and V is TRBV5-4; D unclear. This CDR3 region has 14 residues. In germline, CDR1 is SGHNT, CDR2 YYREEE (reference sequence). Trimming left V 0 bases short and J 5 bases short, with 8 bases between. The CDR3 is CASSLAMRTGELFF. The CDR3 nucleotides read TGTGCCAGCAGCTTGGCCATGAGGACCGGGGAGCTGTTTTTT.

The DNA for the CDR3 is TGTGCCAGCAGCCGGCGGGGGGCCCCACGCACAGATACGCAGTATTTT. It codes for CASSRRGAPRTDTQYF. The chain is built from TRBV7-2 and TRBJ2-3, with TRBD2 identical over 8 bases. Trimming cost V 5 bases and J 1 base; bases outside gene matches: 8. CDR3 size: 16 residues. Germline-derived CDR1 and CDR2 are SGHTA and FQGNSA.

The gene calls are TRBV7-8 and TRBJ2-1, with TRBD2 identical over 13 bases. CDR3 size: 16 residues. Germline assignment: CDR1 SGHVS and CDR2 FQNEAQ. With 3 bases clipped from V and 3 bases from J, the junction kept 2 bases outside the gene matches. The CDR3 DNA sequence: TGTGCCAGCAGCTTCCGACTAGCGGGAGGCTACAATGAGCAGTTCTTC. This translates into CASSFRLAGGYNEQFF. The full variable domain, completed using reference TRBV7-8 and TRBJ2-1, is GAGVSQSPRYKVAKRGQDVALRCDPISGHVSLFWYQQALGQGPEFLTYFQNEAQLDKSGLPSDRFFAERPEGSVSTLKIQRTQQEDSAVYLCASSFRLAGGYNEQFFGPGTRLTVL.

On this clone: An end of the junction differs from the germline gene, which may be a read error. CDR3 sequence reads: CATFTRAGGAGDF. As DNA, the CDR3 is TGTGCCACCTTTACCCGAGCGGGGGGCGCGGGCGACTTC. J is TRBJ2-5 and V is TRBV7-2; 9 bases are shared with TRBD2. Germline CDR1 reads SGHTA; CDR2 reads FQGNSA. The CDR3 runs to 13 residues. The whole variable domain, remainder taken from reference TRBV7-2 and TRBJ2-5, is GAGVSQSPSNKVTEKGKDVELRCDPISGHTALYWYRQSLGQGLEFLIYFQGNSAPDKSGLPSDRFSAERTGGSVSTLTIQRTQQEDSAVYLCATFTRAGGAGDFGPGTRLLVL.

The rearrangement links TRBV3-1 (or the pseudogene TRBV3-2) to TRBJ1-2, with 8 bases fitting TRBD1. Germline CDR1 is LGHDT and CDR2 is YNNKEL (reference sequence). The CDR3 is 14 amino acids. The ends lost 1 base at V and 7 bases at J; junction bases unmatched: 5. DNA for the CDR3: TGTGCCAGCAGCCAAGCAGGGGGCAAGAGTGGCTACACCTTC. It encodes CASSQAGGKSGYTF.

The CDR3 reads CASSEGGANYGYTF. DNA of the CDR3: TGTGCCAGCAGTGAGGGGGGAGCTAACTATGGCTACACCTTC. The J gene is TRBJ1-2, the V gene TRBV6-1, with D possibly being TRBD1 (5 bases). This CDR3 has 14 amino acids. Germline V lookup: CDR1 MNHNS, CDR2 SASEGT. Trimming cost V 3 bases and J 0 bases, with 8 bases left between them.

This rearrangement joins TRBV18 to TRBJ1-3; no clear D. The CDR3 runs 14 residues. Germline V lookup: CDR1 KGHSH, CDR2 LQKENI. The V gene lost 8 bases and the J gene lost 3 bases, with 14 bases spanning the gap. The chain's CDR3 is CASRPEGGGNTIYF. CDR3 DNA sequence: TGTGCCAGCCGACCGGAAGGAGGTGGAAACACCATATATTTT.

In its sample, this clone was seen a few times. The V gene is TRBV28, the J gene TRBJ1-5; D call uncertain. V was cut by 3 bases and J by 2 bases, with 8 bases left in between. This CDR3 region has 14 residues. Germline V gives CDR1 MDHEN, CDR2 SYDVKM. CDR3 nucleotides: TGTGCCAGCAGTTTTTCTGCAGGCAATCAGCCCCAGCATTTT. Amino acids: CASSFSAGNQPQHF.

This clone was counted ten times or more. The gene calls are TRBV6-2 or TRBV6-3 and TRBJ2-7; D gene ambiguous. V was trimmed by 6 bases and J by 3 bases, leaving 18 bases between them. The CDR3 contains 15 residues. Germline CDR1 MNHEY, CDR2 SVGEGT. The CDR3 nucleotides are TGTGCCAGCAGCCAGGCCCCACCGAGACACTACGAGCAGTACGTC. It specifies CASSQAPPRHYEQYV.

This clone was seen a handful of times. The genes are TRBV10-3 and TRBJ2-1; tentatively, D is TRBD2 (6 bases). Per the germline V gene, CDR1 is ENHRY and CDR2 is SYGVKD. V was clipped by 10 bases and J by 0 bases, with 13 bases between them. The CDR3 length is 14 residues. CDR3 coding DNA: TGTGCCACCCGGGACTGGATCTCCTACAATGAGCAGTTCTTC. Translating gives CATRDWISYNEQFF.

The chain combines TRBV6-6 with TRBJ2-2, with 9 bases fitting TRBD1. This CDR3 has 15 residues. V was pared by 2 bases and J by 5 bases, with 3 bases of the junction left unmatched. Looked up from germline, CDR1 is MNHNY and CDR2 is SVGAGI (reference sequence). The CDR3 here is CASSYGTGSTGELFF. The CDR3 DNA reads TGTGCCAGCAGTTACGGGACAGGGTCAACCGGGGAGCTGTTTTTT.

This chain connects TRBV19 to TRBJ2-7; a possible D gene is TRBD1 (5 bases). Germline V CDR1 and CDR2: LNHDA, SQIVND (reference sequence). This CDR3 contains 15 residues. V dropped 1 base and J dropped 0 bases, with 10 bases sitting between them. As DNA, the CDR3 is TGTGCCAGTAGTATAGCCAGGGTGAGCTCCTACGAGCAGTACTTC. This encodes CASSIARVSSYEQYF. The complete variable domain, with remaining parts taken from reference TRBV19 and TRBJ2-7, reads DGGITQSPKYLFRKEGQNVTLSCEQNLNHDAMYWYRQDPGQGLRLIYYSQIVNDFQKGDIAEGYSVSREKKESFPLTVTSAQKNPTAFYLCASSIARVSSYEQYFGPGTRLTVT.

This clone was found once. This chain joins TRBV14 and TRBJ2-1, with TRBD2 identical over 12 bases. CDR1 and CDR2 from the germline V gene are SGHDN and FVKESK. CDR3 length: 17 amino acids. V gave up 1 base and J gave up 4 bases; unmatched junction bases: 5. DNA for the CDR3: TGTGCCAGCAGCCAAGCCCGACTAGCGGGAGCTTACAATGAGCAGTTCTTC. Amino acid sequence: CASSQARLAGAYNEQFF.

This clone was seen only once. CDR3 residues: CASSYSAGAWDTEAFF. CDR3 coding DNA: TGTGCCAGCAGTTACTCGGCAGGGGCATGGGACACTGAAGCTTTCTTT. The genes are TRBV6-5 and TRBJ1-1; TRBD1 might be the D (6 bases). Trimming removed 0 bases at V and 3 bases at J, with 14 bases between. Germline loops: CDR1 MNHEY, CDR2 SVGAGI. This CDR3 has 16 residues.

The chain has TRBV6-2 or TRBV6-3 and TRBJ1-5, with D tentatively TRBD1 (5 bases). V was cut by 0 bases and J by 1 base, with 16 bases left in between. Per germline, CDR1 MNHEY and CDR2 SVGEGT. This CDR3 comprises 18 residues. DNA of the CDR3: TGTGCCAGCAGTTACTCATCGGCAGGGATCAGGAGCAATCAGCCCCAGCATTTT. It specifies CASSYSSAGIRSNQPQHF.

This clone was recorded a few times. The chain joins TRBV2 to TRBJ1-2; D uncertain. V lost 7 bases and J lost 0, with 9 bases in between. The CDR3 covers 13 residues. Germline lookup yields CDR1 SNHLY and CDR2 FYNNEI. The chain's CDR3 is CASTILSNYGYTF. The CDR3 DNA reads as TGTGCCAGCACGATTCTATCTAACTATGGCTACACCTTC.

The count of this clone is one. The CDR3 sequence: CASRFSNGTGKTIYF. Here the CDR3 DNA reads TGTGCCAGCCGTTTCTCGAACGGGACAGGGAAGACCATATATTTT. The chain joins TRBV7-3 to TRBJ1-3; 9 bases agree with TRBD1. Germline CDR1 reads SGHTA; CDR2 reads FQGTGA. The junction had 15 bases not matched to a gene; V was cut back by 8 bases and J by 10 bases. This CDR3 is 15 amino acids long.

This rearrangement joins TRBV24-1 to TRBJ1-1, with D tentatively TRBD1 (6 bases). This CDR3 has 15 residues. With 5 bases removed from V and 5 bases from J, the gap between germline ends came to 17 bases. Germline V CDR1 and CDR2: KGHDR, SFDVKD. The CDR3 sequence is CATSASGGGGTEAFF. The CDR3 nucleotides are TGTGCCACCAGTGCCTCGGGAGGGGGGGGGACTGAAGCTTTCTTT.

This clone was picked up a small number of times. The chain is built from TRBV14 and TRBJ2-5; 7 nucleotides agree with TRBD1. The CDR3 has 14 amino acids. The ends lost 4 bases at V and 2 bases at J; junction bases unmatched: 4. CDR1 and CDR2 from the germline V gene are SGHDN and FVKESK. The CDR3 nucleotides read TGTGCCAGCAGCCTAGACAGGGTTCAAGAGACCCAGTACTTC. Its protein is CASSLDRVQETQYF.

The rearrangement links TRBV7-8 to TRBJ1-1, with 7 bases matching TRBD1. Germline loops: CDR1 SGHVS, CDR2 FQNEAQ. There are 15 residues in the CDR3. Trimming at V came to 5 bases and at J to 1 base, leaving 7 bases not matched to a gene. DNA of the CDR3: TGTGCCAGCAGCCCTATCGACAGGGCGAACACTGAAGCTTTCTTT. Translating it yields CASSPIDRANTEAFF.

This rearrangement joins TRBV7-2 to TRBJ2-7, with 10 bases fitting TRBD1. CDR1 is SGHTA and CDR2 is FQGNSA in the germline V gene. There are 14 residues in the CDR3. Unmatched junction bases numbered 4, after V lost 5 bases and J lost 3 bases. CDR3 nucleotides: TGTGCCAGCAGCGGATGGACAGGGGGCTACGAGCAGTACTTC. Amino acids: CASSGWTGGYEQYF.

This chain links TRBV19 with TRBJ1-1; possibly TRBD1 for D (5 bases). Germline assignment: CDR1 LNHDA and CDR2 SQIVND (reference sequence). V dropped 1 base and J dropped 6 bases, with 15 bases sitting between them. This CDR3 is 15 amino acids long. CDR3 nucleotides: TGTGCCAGTAGTATAGTGGGACTTGAGAGCGCTGAAGCTTTCTTT. It encodes CASSIVGLESAEAFF.